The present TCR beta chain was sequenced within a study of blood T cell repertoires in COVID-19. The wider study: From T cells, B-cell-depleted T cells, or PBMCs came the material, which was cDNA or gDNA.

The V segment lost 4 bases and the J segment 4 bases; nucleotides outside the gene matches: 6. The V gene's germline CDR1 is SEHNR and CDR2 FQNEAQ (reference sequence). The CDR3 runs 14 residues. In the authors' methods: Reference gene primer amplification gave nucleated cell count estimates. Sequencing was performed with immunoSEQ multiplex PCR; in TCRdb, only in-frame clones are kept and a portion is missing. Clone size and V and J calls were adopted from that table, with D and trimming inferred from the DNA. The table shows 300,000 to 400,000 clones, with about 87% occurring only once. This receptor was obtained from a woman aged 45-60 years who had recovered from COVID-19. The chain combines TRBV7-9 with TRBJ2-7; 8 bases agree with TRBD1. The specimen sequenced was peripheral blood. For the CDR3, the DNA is TGTGCCAGCAGCTCCGGACAGGGAGGATACGAGCAGTACTTC. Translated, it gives CASSSGQGGYEQYF.